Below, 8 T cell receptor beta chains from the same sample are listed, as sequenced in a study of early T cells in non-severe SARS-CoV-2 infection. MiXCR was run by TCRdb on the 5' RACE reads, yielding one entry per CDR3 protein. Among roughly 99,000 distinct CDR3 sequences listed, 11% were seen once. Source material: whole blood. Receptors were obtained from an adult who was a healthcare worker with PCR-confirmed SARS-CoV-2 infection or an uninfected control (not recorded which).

CDR3 region: CASSFNRASGSGNTIYF. The CDR3 nucleotides are TGTGCCAGCTCCTTCAACAGGGCCTCTGGCTCTGGAAACACCATATATTTT. V is TRBV6-5 and J is TRBJ1-3, with D maybe TRBD1 (6 bases). CDR3 length equals 17 residues. CDR1 and CDR2 from the germline V gene are MNHEY and SVGAGI. V dropped 8 bases and J dropped 0 bases, with 20 bases sitting between them.

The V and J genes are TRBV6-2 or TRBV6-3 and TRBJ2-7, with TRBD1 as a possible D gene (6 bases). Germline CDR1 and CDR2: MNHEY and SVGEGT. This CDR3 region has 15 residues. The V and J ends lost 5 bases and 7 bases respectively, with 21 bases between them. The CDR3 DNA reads TGTGCCAGCAGTGACTACAGGGTCCCAGGGGAAGAGCAGTACTTC. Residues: CASSDYRVPGEEQYF.

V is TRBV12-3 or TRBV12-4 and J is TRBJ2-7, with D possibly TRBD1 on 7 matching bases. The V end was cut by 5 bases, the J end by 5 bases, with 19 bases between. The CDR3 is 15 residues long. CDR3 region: CASSPQGGKWNEQYF. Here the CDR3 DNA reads TGTGCCAGCAGTCCGCAGGGGGGTAAATGGAACGAGCAGTACTTC.

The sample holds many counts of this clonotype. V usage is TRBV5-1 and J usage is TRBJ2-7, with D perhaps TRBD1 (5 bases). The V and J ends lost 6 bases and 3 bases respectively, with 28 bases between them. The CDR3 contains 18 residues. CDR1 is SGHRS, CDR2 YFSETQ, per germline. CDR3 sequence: CASNIRQPSYTDFYEQYF. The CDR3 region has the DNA TGCGCCAGCAACATTAGACAGCCCAGTTATACCGATTTCTACGAGCAGTACTTC.

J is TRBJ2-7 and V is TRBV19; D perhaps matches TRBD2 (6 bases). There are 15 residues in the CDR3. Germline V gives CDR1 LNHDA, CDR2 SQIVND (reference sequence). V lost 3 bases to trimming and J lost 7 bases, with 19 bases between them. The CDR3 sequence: CASSIGGLTSREQYF. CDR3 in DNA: TGTGCCAGTAGTATTGGGGGACTGACCTCTCGGGAGCAGTACTTC. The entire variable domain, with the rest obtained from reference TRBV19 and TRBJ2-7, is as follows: DGGITQSPKYLFRKEGQNVTLSCEQNLNHDAMYWYRQDPGQGLRLIYYSQIVNDFQKGDIAEGYSVSREKKESFPLTVTSAQKNPTAFYLCASSIGGLTSREQYFGPGTRLTVT.

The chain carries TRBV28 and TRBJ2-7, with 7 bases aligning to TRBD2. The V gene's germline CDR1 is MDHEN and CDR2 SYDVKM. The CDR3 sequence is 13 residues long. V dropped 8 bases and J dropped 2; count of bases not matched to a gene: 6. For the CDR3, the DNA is TGTGCCAGCGTTGGGGGGGGAACCTACGAGCAGTACTTC. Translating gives CASVGGGTYEQYF. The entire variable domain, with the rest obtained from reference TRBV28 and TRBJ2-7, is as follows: DVKVTQSSRYLVKRTGEKVFLECVQDMDHENMFWYRQDPGLGLRLIYFSYDVKMKEKGDIPEGYSVSREKKERFSLILESASTNQTSMYLCASVGGGTYEQYFGPGTRLTVT.

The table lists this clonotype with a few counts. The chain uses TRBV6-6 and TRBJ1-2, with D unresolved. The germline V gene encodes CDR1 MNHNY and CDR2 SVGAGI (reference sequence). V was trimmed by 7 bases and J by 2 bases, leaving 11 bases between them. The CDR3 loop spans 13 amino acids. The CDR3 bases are TGTGCCAGCATTCTGGACGGAAACTATGGCTACACCTTC. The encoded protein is CASILDGNYGYTF.

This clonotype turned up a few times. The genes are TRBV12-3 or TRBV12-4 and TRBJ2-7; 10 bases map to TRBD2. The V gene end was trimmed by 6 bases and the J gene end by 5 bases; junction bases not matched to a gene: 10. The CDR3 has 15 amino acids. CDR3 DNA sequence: TGTGCCAGCAGGCAAAGGACTAGCGGCACCCACGAGCAGTACTTC. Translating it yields CASRQRTSGTHEQYF.